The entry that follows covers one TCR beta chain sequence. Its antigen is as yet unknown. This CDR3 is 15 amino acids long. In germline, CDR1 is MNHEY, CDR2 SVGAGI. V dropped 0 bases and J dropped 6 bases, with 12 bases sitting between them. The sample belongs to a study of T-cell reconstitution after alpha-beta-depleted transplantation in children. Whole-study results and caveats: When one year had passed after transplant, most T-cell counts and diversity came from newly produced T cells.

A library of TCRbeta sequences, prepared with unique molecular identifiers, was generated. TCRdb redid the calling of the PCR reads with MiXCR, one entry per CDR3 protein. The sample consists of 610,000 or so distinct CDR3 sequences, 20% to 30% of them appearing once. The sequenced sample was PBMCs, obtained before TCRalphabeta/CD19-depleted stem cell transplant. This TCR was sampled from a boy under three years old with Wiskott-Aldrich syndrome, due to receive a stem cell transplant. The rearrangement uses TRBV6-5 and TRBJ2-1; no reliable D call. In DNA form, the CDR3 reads TGTGCCAGCAGTTACTCTCGCGACCCCAGCAATGAGCAGTTCTTC. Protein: CASSYSRDPSNEQFF.